This TCR beta chain was captured in a study of identical twins. General study findings and limits: Abundant beta clonotypes from cord blood bore fewer insertions; memory repertoires lacked this pattern.

TCRdb reprocessed the 5' RACE reads via MiXCR and lists one record per CDR3 protein. The data hold approximately 670,000 distinct CDR3 sequences, with 5.5% to 7.5% observed a single time. This CDR3 has 17 amino acids. CDR1 and CDR2 (germline): MNHEY, SMNVEV (reference sequence). V trimming: 5 bases; J trimming: 3 bases; junction bases outside the gene matches: 13. About this clonotype: Its matching antigen is unknown.

This TCR came from a man aged 18 to 29 in good health. The chain couples TRBV27 to TRBJ2-1, with 7 positions matching TRBD1. Source material: naive T cells sorted from blood. CDR3 nucleotide sequence: TGTGCCAGCAGTGTGGGGTCCGGGCAGGGGGTCTACAATGAGCAGTTCTTC. Residues: CASSVGSGQGVYNEQFF.